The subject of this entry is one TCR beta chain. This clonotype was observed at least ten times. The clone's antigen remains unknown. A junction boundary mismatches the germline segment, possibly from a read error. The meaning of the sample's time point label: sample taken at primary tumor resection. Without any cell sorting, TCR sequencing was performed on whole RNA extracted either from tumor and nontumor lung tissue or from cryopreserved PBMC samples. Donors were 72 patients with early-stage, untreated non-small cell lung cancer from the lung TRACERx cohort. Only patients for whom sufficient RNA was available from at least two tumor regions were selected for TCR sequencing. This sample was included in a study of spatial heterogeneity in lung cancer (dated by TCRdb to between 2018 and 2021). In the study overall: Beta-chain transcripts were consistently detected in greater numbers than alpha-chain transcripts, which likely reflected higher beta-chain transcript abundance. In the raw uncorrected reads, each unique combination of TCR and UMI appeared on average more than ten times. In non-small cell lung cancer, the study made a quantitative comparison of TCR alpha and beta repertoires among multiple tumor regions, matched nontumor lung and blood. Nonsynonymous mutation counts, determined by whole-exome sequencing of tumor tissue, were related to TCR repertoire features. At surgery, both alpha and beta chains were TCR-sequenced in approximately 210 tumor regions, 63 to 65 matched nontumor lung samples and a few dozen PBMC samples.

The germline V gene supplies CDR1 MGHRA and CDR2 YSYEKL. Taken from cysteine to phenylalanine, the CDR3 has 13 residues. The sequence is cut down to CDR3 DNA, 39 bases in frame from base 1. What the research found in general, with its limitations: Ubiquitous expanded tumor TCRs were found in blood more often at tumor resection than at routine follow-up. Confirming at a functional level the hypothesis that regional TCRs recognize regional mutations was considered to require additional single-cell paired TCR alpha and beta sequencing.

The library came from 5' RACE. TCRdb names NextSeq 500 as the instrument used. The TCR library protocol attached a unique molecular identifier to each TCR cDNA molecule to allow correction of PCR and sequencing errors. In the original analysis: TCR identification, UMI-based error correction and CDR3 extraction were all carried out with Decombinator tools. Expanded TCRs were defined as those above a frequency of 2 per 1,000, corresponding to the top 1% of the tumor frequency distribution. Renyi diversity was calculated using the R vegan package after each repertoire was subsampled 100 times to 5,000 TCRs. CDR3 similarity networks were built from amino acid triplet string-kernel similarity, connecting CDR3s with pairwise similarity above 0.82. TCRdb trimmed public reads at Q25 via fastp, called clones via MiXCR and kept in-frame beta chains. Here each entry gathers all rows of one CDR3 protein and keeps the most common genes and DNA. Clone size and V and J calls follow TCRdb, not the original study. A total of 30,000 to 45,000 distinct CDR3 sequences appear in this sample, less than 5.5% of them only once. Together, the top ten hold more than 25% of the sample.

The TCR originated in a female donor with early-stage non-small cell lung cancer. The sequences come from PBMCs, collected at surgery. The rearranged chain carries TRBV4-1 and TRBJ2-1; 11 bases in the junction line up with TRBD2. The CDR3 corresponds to CASSTGLAVPPVF. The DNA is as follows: TGCGCCAGCAGCACGGGACTAGCGGTACCTCCGGTCTTC.